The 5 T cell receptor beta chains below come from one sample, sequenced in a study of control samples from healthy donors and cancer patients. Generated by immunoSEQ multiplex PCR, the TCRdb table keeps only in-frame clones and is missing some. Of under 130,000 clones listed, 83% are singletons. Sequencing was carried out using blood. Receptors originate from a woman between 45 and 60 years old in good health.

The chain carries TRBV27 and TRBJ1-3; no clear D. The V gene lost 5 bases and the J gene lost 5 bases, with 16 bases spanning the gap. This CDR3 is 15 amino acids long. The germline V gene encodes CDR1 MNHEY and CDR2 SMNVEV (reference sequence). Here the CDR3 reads CASSPLPRDRNTIYF. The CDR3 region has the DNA TGTGCCAGCAGTCCTTTACCGAGGGATCGAAACACCATATATTTT.

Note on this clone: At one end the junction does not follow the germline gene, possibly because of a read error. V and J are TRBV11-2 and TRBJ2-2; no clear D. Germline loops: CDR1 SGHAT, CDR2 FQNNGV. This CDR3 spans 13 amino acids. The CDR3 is CASTWVNTGELFF. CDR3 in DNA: TGTGCCAGCACCTGGGTGAACACCGGCGAGCTGTTTTTT. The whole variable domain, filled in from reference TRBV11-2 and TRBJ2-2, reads EAGVAQSPRYKIIEKRQSVAFWCNPISGHATLYWYQQILGQGPKLLIQFQNNGVVDDSQLPKDRFSAERLKGVDSTLKIQPAKLEDSAVYLCASTWVNTGELFFGEGSRLTVL.

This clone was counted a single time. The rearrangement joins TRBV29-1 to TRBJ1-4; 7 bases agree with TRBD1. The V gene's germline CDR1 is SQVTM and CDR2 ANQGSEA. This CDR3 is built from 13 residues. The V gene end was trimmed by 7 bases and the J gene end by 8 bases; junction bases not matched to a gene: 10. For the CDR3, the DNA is TGCAGCGGAGCGACAGGGAAAGGGGAAAAACTGTTTTTT. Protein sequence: CSGATGKGEKLFF. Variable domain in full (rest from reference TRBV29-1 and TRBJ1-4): SAVISQKPSRDICQRGTSLTIQCQVDSQVTMMFWYRQQPGQSLTLIATANQGSEATYESGFVIDKFPISRPNLTFSTLTVSNMSPEDSSIYLCSGATGKGEKLFFGSGTQLSVL.

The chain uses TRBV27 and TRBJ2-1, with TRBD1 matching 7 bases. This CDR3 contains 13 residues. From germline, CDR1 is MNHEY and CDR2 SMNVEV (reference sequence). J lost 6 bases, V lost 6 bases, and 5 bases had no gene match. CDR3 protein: CASSGDRVNEQFF. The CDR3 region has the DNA TGTGCCAGCAGCGGTGACAGGGTCAATGAGCAGTTCTTC.

The CDR3 here is CASMDRGGYGYTF. CDR3 sequence (DNA): TGTGCCAGTATGGACCGGGGTGGCTATGGCTACACCTTC. The chain employs TRBV19 and TRBJ1-2; no firm D call. CDR1 and CDR2 from the germline V gene are LNHDA and SQIVND (reference sequence). The CDR3 has 13 residues. The V gene lost 7 bases and the J gene lost 4 bases, with 13 bases spanning the gap.